The clone carrying this T cell receptor (beta chain) was seen many times. Its antigen is unknown. Within the library, unique molecular identifiers were attached to each individual cDNA molecule. Under the authors' procedure: Between about 23,224 and 750,000 TCRs appeared in each sample, and the median stood at around 92,000. Using its own MiXCR run on the RACE reads, TCRdb lists one record per CDR3 protein. TCRdb's processing, not the authors' own work, is the source of the V and J calls. The top ten clones hold 3% to 4% of a sample with approximately 59,000 distinct CDR3 sequences, about 5.7% of them seen once. This entry is derived from a study of human T cells and chemical hapten exposure. About the research overall: The study traced per-sample TCR yield variation mainly to small differences in pooled library volumes. Study-wide results and caveats: Sensitizing with DPC caused no change in TCRs above 1 in 1000 frequency.

Trimming cost V 6 bases and J 2 bases; bases outside gene matches: 2. The CDR3 totals 14 residues. Germline V lookup: CDR1 DFQATT, CDR2 SNEGSKA (reference sequence). As for time point: healthy volunteer bleed at 6 weeks. Someone pulled total RNA out of unfractionated whole blood. The source of this sequence is a female donor in good health. Some clones in this sample may be carry-over from other donors' samples. The chain has TRBV20-1 and TRBJ1-5; 12 nucleotides match TRBD1. The sequenced material came from whole blood. CDR3 bases: TGCAGTGCGGGGACAGGGGGCGGCAATCAGCCCCAGCATTTT. Its protein product is CSAGTGGGNQPQHF.